This TCR beta chain was captured in a study of early T cells in non-severe SARS-CoV-2 infection. The ends were cut back, 5 bases at V and 2 bases at J, with 12 bases in the middle. The CDR3 runs to 14 residues. Germline assignment: CDR1 MDHEN and CDR2 SYDVKM. Unique molecular identifiers were added to individual cDNA molecules. MiXCR, applied by TCRdb to the 5' RACE reads, yields one record per CDR3 protein. The sample lists about 69,000 distinct CDR3 sequences; 12% to 15% were seen once. This clonotype showed up many times. The V and J genes are TRBV28 and TRBJ1-2; TRBD1 might be the D (5 bases). The clonotype was recovered from an adult who was a healthcare worker with PCR-confirmed SARS-CoV-2 infection or an uninfected control (not recorded which). Material for sequencing was whole blood. The CDR3 reads CASSGGRGNYGYTF. The CDR3 coding sequence is TGTGCCAGCAGTGGGGGACGGGGGAACTATGGCTACACCTTC.